One and the same sample provided the 15 T cell receptor beta chains below, sequenced in a study of immune evolution from preneoplasia to lung adenocarcinoma. TCRdb's table, derived via immunoSEQ multiplex PCR, lists solely in-frame clones and lacks some. Among roughly 3,800 clones listed, approximately 81% were seen once. What was sequenced was FFPE adjacent normal lung tissue. Receptor source: a person aged 70 to 80 with lung adenocarcinoma.

The chain links TRBV6-5 to TRBJ2-5; D is undetermined. Trimming pared 8 bases from V and 5 bases from J, leaving 12 bases between. The CDR3 length is 12 residues. Germline assignment: CDR1 MNHEY and CDR2 SVGAGI. The CDR3 loop is CASGWAQETQYF. The CDR3 DNA sequence: TGTGCCAGCGGATGGGCTCAGGAGACCCAGTACTTC.

The chain is built from TRBV7-9 and TRBJ2-3, with 11 bases matching TRBD2. The CDR3 covers 16 residues. Germline lookup yields CDR1 SEHNR and CDR2 FQNEAQ (reference sequence). V was clipped by 5 bases and J by 5 bases; unmatched bases: 9. CDR3: CASSILAGGPGDTQYF. As DNA, the CDR3 is TGTGCCAGCAGCATCTTAGCGGGAGGGCCAGGAGATACGCAGTATTTT.

V gene TRBV30 combines with J gene TRBJ1-1; no clear D. Germline V gene sequence: CDR1 GTSNPN, CDR2 SVGIG (reference sequence). The CDR3 loop spans 13 amino acids. V was pared by 4 bases and J by 3 bases, with 12 bases between. As DNA, the CDR3 is TGTGCCTGGAACCTCCTTAGAGACACTGAAGCTTTCTTT. Its translation is CAWNLLRDTEAFF. Together with reference TRBV30 and TRBJ1-1, the CDR3 gives the full variable domain: SQTIHQWPATLVQPVGSPLSLECTVEGTSNPNLYWYRQAAGRGLQLLFYSVGIGQISSEVPQNLSASRPQDRQFILSSKKLLLSDSGFYLCAWNLLRDTEAFFGQGTRLTVV.

As for this clone: An end of the junction differs from the germline gene, which may be a read error. The chain has TRBV5-1 and TRBJ1-4, with 9 bases fitting TRBD1. This CDR3 spans 20 amino acids. Germline CDR1 and CDR2: SGHRS and YFSETQ. The CDR3 DNA is TGCGCCAGCAGCTCACACCCCCAGTTGGGGACAGGGAATCCTAATAAAAAACTGTTTTTT. This gives the protein CASSSHPQLGTGNPNKKLFF.

The V gene is TRBV28, the J gene TRBJ1-5, with 7 bases that match TRBD1. CDR3 length: 14 residues. The junction had 6 bases not matched to a gene; V was cut back by 6 bases and J by 4 bases. Per the germline V gene, CDR1 is MDHEN and CDR2 is SYDVKM. Written as DNA, the CDR3 is TGTGCCAGCAGCACGGACAGGAGAAATCAGCCCCAGCATTTT. It encodes CASSTDRRNQPQHF.

This rearrangement joins TRBV7-9 to TRBJ1-1, with 7 bases identical to TRBD1. After removal of 6 bases from V and 5 bases from J, the junction contained 12 bases not matched to a gene. Germline V lookup: CDR1 SEHNR, CDR2 FQNEAQ (reference sequence). This CDR3 is 15 amino acids long. This CDR3 is CASRRGAPGGTEAFF. The CDR3, as DNA: TGTGCCAGCAGACGAGGGGCGCCAGGGGGAACTGAAGCTTTCTTT.

V usage is TRBV20-1 and J usage is TRBJ2-5; D is unresolved. V lost 3 bases and J lost 7, with 9 bases in between. There are 11 residues in the CDR3. Per germline, CDR1 DFQATT and CDR2 SNEGSKA (reference sequence). The CDR3 region is CSASGFRTQYF. DNA for the CDR3: TGCAGTGCTAGCGGCTTTCGGACCCAGTACTTC.

This chain connects TRBV11-3 to TRBJ2-7; 7 nucleotides agree with TRBD1. CDR1 and CDR2 from the germline V gene are SGHNT and YENEEA. This CDR3 is 13 amino acids long. The junction had 3 bases not matched to a gene; V was cut back by 4 bases and J by 3 bases. CDR3 sequence: CASSSQGVYEQYF. The CDR3 DNA reads TGTGCCAGCAGCTCCCAGGGGGTCTACGAGCAGTACTTC. The whole variable domain, remainder taken from reference TRBV11-3 and TRBJ2-7, is EAGVVQSPRYKIIEKKQPVAFWCNPISGHNTLYWYLQNLGQGPELLIRYENEEAVDDSQLPKDRFSAERLKGVDSTLKIQPAELGDSAVYLCASSSQGVYEQYFGPGTRLTVT.

Comments on this clone: Additional DNA sequences in this sample encode the identical CDR3. The CDR3 sequence: CASILTSGYNEQFF. The DNA for the CDR3 is TGTGCCAGCATCTTGACTAGCGGATACAATGAGCAGTTCTTC. The chain couples TRBV28 to TRBJ2-1; 9 bases are a match to TRBD2. Germline assignment: CDR1 MDHEN and CDR2 SYDVKM. Unmatched junction bases numbered 5, after V lost 7 bases and J lost 4 bases. The CDR3 runs to 14 residues.

This clone was detected once. V and J are TRBV28 and TRBJ1-2, with 7 bases identical to TRBD1. V lost 5 bases, J lost 3 bases, and 12 bases stayed unmatched. The germline gives CDR1 MDHEN, CDR2 SYDVKM. This CDR3 has 16 amino acids. The CDR3 region is CASSLPTGLGYYGYTF. CDR3 nucleotide sequence: TGTGCCAGCAGTCTACCGACAGGGCTAGGGTACTATGGCTACACCTTC.

The chain links TRBV11-2 to TRBJ2-7, with D perhaps TRBD2 (6 bases). CDR1 and CDR2 from the germline V gene are SGHAT and FQNNGV. This CDR3 has 13 amino acids. Trimming left V 5 bases short and J 7 bases short, with 15 bases between. CDR3 protein: CASSPAPGLEQYF. DNA of the CDR3: TGTGCCAGCAGCCCAGCCCCGGGACTTGAGCAGTACTTC.

The rearrangement links TRBV10-2 to TRBJ2-1; D gene unclear. Trimming removed 0 bases from V and 7 bases from J, with 7 bases in between. The CDR3 sequence is 13 residues long. Germline V lookup: CDR1 WSHSY, CDR2 SAAADI. The CDR3 loop is CASSESPQNEQFF. The CDR3 DNA is TGCGCCAGCAGTGAGTCCCCTCAAAATGAGCAGTTCTTC.

The V and J genes are TRBV2 and TRBJ1-4; D might be TRBD1 (5 bases). The germline CDR1 and CDR2 sequences are SNHLY and FYNNEI. Trimming took off 6 bases at V and 14 bases at J, with 13 bases between the two ends. The CDR3 consists of 11 residues. The CDR3 DNA reads as TGTGCCAGCAGGAGAAGGGACCGGCTGTTTTTT. The encoded protein is CASRRRDRLFF.

V gene TRBV5-8 combines with J gene TRBJ2-1; TRBD2 might be the D (5 bases). Between the trimmed V and J ends, which lost 4 bases and 9 bases, there was a span of 17 bases. Germline CDR1 and CDR2: SGHTS and YDEGEE. The CDR3 has 14 amino acids. CDR3 residues: CASSRLIMGSEQFF. The CDR3, as DNA: TGTGCCAGCAGCCGACTAATAATGGGGAGTGAGCAGTTCTTC.

This clone was seen only a few times. The V and J genes are TRBV11-2 and TRBJ2-5, with D maybe TRBD2 (7 bases). Germline lookup yields CDR1 SGHAT and CDR2 FQNNGV. This CDR3 is built from 14 residues. V lost 5 bases and J lost 4, with 14 bases in between. CDR3 nucleotide sequence: TGTGCCAGCAGCCCCACCGGGGGGCGAGAGACCCAGTACTTC. Encoded protein: CASSPTGGRETQYF.